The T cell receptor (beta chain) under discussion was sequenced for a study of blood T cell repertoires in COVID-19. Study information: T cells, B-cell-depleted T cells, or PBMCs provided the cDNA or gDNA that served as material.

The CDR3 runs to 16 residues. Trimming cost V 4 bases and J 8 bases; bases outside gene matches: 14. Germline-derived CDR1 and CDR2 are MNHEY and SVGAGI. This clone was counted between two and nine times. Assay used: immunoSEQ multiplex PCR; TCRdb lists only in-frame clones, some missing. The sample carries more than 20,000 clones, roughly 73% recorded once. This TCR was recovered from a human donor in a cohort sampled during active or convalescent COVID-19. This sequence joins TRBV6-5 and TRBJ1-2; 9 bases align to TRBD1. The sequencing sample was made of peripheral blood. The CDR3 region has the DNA TGTGCCAGCAGTTCAGCCGGGACAGGGTTTCTGGCGGGCTACACCTTC. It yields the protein CASSSAGTGFLAGYTF.